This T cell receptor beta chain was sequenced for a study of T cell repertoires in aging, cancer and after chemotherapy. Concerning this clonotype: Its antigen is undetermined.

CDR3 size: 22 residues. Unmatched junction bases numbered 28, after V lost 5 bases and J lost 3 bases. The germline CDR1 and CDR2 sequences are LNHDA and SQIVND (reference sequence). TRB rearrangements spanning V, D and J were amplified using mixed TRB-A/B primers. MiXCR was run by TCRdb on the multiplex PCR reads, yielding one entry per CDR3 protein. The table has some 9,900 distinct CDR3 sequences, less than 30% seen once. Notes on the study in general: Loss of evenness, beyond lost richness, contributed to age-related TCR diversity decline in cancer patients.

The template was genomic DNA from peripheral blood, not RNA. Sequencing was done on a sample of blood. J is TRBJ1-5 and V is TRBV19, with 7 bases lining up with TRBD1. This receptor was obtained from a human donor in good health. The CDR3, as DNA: TGTGCCAGTAGTTACCCCCTCGAGGGGGCAAAAGGGGACCGCGTCCTCAATCAGCCCCAGCATTTT. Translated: CASSYPLEGAKGDRVLNQPQHF. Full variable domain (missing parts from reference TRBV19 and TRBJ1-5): DGGITQSPKYLFRKEGQNVTLSCEQNLNHDAMYWYRQDPGQGLRLIYYSQIVNDFQKGDIAEGYSVSREKKESFPLTVTSAQKNPTAFYLCASSYPLEGAKGDRVLNQPQHFGDGTRLSIL.